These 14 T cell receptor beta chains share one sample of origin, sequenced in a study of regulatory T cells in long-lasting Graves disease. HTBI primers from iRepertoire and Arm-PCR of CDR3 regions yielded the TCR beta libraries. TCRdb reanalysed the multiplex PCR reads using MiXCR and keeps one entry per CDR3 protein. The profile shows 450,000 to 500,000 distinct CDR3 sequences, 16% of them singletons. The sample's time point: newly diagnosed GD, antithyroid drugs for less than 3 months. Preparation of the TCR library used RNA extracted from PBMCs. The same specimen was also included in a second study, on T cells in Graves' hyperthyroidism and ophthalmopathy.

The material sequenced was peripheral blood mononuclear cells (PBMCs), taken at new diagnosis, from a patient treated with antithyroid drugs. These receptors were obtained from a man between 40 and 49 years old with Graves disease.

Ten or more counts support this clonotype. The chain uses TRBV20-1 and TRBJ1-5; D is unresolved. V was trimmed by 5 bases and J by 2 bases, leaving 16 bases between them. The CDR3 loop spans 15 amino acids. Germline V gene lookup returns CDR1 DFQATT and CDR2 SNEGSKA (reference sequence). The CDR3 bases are TGCAGTGCTGTTGGGTCAGCCCTCGGCAATCAGCCCCAGCATTTT. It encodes CSAVGSALGNQPQHF.

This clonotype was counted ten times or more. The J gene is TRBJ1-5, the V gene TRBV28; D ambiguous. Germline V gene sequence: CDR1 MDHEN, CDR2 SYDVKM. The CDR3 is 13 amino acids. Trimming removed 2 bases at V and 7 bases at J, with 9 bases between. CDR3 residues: CASSLGAPQPQHF. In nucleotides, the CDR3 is TGTGCCAGCAGTTTAGGTGCACCCCAGCCCCAGCATTTT.

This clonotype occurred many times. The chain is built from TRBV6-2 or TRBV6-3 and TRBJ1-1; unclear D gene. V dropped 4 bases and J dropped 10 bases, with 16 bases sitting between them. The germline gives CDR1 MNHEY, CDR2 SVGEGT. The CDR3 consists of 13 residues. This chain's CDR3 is CASSSSPDRGAFF. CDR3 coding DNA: TGTGCCAGCAGTTCCTCCCCGGACCGGGGAGCTTTCTTT.

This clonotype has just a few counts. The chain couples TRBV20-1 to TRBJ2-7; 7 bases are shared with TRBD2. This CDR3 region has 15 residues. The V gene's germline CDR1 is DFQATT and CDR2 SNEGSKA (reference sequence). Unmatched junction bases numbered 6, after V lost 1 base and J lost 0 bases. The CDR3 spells CSARVGTNPSYEQYF. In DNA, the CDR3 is TGCAGTGCTAGAGTCGGGACTAACCCCTCCTACGAGCAGTACTTC.

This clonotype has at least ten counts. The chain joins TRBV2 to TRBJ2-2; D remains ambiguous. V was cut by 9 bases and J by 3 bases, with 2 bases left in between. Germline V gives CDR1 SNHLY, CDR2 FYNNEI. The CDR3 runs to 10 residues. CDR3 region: CARHTGELFF. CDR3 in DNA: TGTGCCAGACACACCGGGGAGCTGTTTTTT.

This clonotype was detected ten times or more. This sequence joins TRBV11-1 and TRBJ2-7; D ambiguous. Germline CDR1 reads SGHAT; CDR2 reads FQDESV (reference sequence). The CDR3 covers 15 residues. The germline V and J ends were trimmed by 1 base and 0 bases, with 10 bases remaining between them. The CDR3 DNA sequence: TGTGCCAGCAGCTTAGGTACAGCCGACTCCTACGAGCAGTACTTC. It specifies CASSLGTADSYEQYF.

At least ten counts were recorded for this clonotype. This CDR3 is CATTGPPNGGYTF. CDR3 bases: TGTGCCACTACGGGACCTCCAAACGGGGGCTACACCTTC. The chain recombines TRBV10-3 with TRBJ1-2; TRBD1 is a possible D gene (5 bases). Germline CDR1 and CDR2: ENHRY and SYGVKD. V lost 10 bases, J lost 8 bases, and 20 bases lay in between. The CDR3 length is 13 residues.

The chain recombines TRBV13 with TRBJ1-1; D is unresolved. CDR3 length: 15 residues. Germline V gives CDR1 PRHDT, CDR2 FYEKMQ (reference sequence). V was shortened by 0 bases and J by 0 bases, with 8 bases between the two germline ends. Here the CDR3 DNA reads TGTGCCAGCAGCTTAGGCCGGGTTATGAACACTGAAGCTTTCTTT. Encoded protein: CASSLGRVMNTEAFF.

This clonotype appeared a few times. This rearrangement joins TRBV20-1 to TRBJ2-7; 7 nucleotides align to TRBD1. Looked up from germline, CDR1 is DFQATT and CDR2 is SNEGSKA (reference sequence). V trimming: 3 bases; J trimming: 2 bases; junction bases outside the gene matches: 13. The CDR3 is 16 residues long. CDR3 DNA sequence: TGCAGTGCTAGGGACAGGCGACTTAGCATTCCCTACGAGCAGTACTTC. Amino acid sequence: CSARDRRLSIPYEQYF.

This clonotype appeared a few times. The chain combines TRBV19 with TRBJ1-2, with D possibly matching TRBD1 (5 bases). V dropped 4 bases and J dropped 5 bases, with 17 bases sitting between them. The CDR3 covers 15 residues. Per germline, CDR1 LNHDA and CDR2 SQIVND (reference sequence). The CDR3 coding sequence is TGTGCCAGTAGTAAGTCTACAGGACTGGGTTATGGCTACACCTTC. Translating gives CASSKSTGLGYGYTF.

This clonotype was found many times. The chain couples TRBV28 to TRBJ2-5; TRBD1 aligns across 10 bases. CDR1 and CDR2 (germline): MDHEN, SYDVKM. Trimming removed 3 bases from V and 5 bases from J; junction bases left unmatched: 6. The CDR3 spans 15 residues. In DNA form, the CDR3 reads TGTGCCAGCAGTTTCCGGGACAGGGGAGTCGAGACCCAGTACTTC. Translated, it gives CASSFRDRGVETQYF.

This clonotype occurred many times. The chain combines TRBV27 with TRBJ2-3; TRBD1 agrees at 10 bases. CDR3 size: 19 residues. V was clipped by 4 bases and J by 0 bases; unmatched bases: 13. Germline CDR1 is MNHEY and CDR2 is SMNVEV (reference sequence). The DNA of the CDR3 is TGTGCCAGCAGTTACCCCCGGGACAGGGGATCGTCTAGCACAGATACGCAGTATTTT. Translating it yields CASSYPRDRGSSSTDTQYF.

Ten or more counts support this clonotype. The CDR3 protein is CASSPTSFSTDTQYF. In DNA form, the CDR3 reads TGTGCCAGCAGCCCTACTAGCTTTTCCACAGATACGCAGTATTTT. The genes are TRBV28 and TRBJ2-3, with a possible D match to TRBD2 (6 bases). The CDR3 is 15 residues long. V was clipped by 6 bases and J by 2 bases, with 15 bases between them. Per the germline V gene, CDR1 is MDHEN and CDR2 is SYDVKM.

The CDR3 reads CASSVGVGGSISGKLFF. The CDR3 bases are TGTGCCAGCAGCGTAGGGGTTGGGGGGTCGATATCAGGGAAACTGTTTTTT. This chain uses TRBV9 with TRBJ1-4, with D possibly TRBD1 on 5 matching bases. Trimming shortened V by 0 bases and J by 11 bases, and 23 bases separated the two germline ends. CDR1 and CDR2 from the germline V gene are SGDLS and YYNGEE. The CDR3 has 17 amino acids. Full variable domain (missing parts from reference TRBV9 and TRBJ1-4): DSGVTQTPKHLITATGQRVTLRCSPRSGDLSVYWYQQSLDQGLQFLIQYYNGEERAKGNILERFSAQQFPDLHSELNLSSLELGDSALYFCASSVGVGGSISGKLFFGSGTQLSVL.